The sequence of this T cell receptor beta chain was determined in a study of shared T cell receptors in the human thymus. This clone was recorded only once. V was trimmed by 0 bases and J by 0 bases, leaving 16 bases between them. The CDR3 sequence is 17 residues long. Germline V gene data show CDR1 as SGHRS and CDR2 as YFSETQ. The data were produced by immunoSEQ multiplex PCR, yet TCRdb's version contains in-frame clones alone and is incomplete. The profile shows roughly 560,000 clones, about 84% of them singletons. These data were likewise used in another study, on human thymus T cells.

The sample was thymocytes. The V gene is TRBV5-1, the J gene TRBJ2-7; a possible D gene is TRBD1 (6 bases). The clonotype originates from a boy younger than two with a congenital heart defect. The CDR3 region is CASSLGQARFSSYEQYF. DNA for the CDR3: TGCGCCAGCAGCTTGGGACAGGCCCGCTTTAGCTCCTACGAGCAGTACTTC.